The 15 T cell receptor beta chains in this list originate from one sample, sequenced in a study of blood T cell repertoires in COVID-19. TCRdb's copy holds only in-frame clones and misses some; the assay was immunoSEQ multiplex PCR. The data hold about 150,000 clones, with 65% to 85% observed a single time. Sequencing input: peripheral blood. Every receptor here comes from a woman aged 80 or over with acute or convalescent COVID-19.

The CDR3 sequence is CASSSTNRGGVYGYTF. The DNA for the CDR3 is TGTGCCAGCAGTTCCACTAACCGGGGGGGGGTATATGGCTACACCTTC. The chain has TRBV6-5 and TRBJ1-2, with a tentative D call TRBD1 (5 bases). CDR3 size: 16 residues. Per germline, CDR1 MNHEY and CDR2 SVGAGI. The V and J ends lost 4 bases and 5 bases respectively, with 20 bases between them.

The chain employs TRBV20-1 and TRBJ2-7, with D tentatively TRBD1 (6 bases). The V gene lost 5 bases and the J gene lost 7 bases, with 12 bases spanning the gap. The CDR3 runs 11 residues. The germline V gene encodes CDR1 DFQATT and CDR2 SNEGSKA (reference sequence). CDR3 sequence (DNA): TGCAGTGCTCAACGAGGGGGTGAGCAGTACTTC. Its translation: CSAQRGGEQYF.

The rearrangement uses TRBV27 and TRBJ2-2; D is undetermined. With 4 bases removed from V and 6 bases from J, the gap between germline ends came to 3 bases. Germline-derived CDR1 and CDR2 are MNHEY and SMNVEV (reference sequence). This CDR3 is 11 amino acids long. For the CDR3, the DNA is TGTGCCAGCAGTTCGGCCGGGGAGCTGTTTTTT. It yields the protein CASSSAGELFF.

The rearrangement links TRBV7-3 to TRBJ2-3; 9 nucleotides align to TRBD2. The CDR3 is 16 residues long. Looked up from germline, CDR1 is SGHTA and CDR2 is FQGTGA. With V trimmed by 1 base and J by 1 base, 3 bases remained unmatched. CDR3 sequence: CASSLSPSGGTDTQYF. CDR3 in DNA: TGTGCCAGCAGCTTAAGTCCTAGCGGGGGCACAGATACGCAGTATTTT.

The J gene is TRBJ1-5, the V gene TRBV19; D possibly corresponds to TRBD1 (5 bases). Trimming took 5 bases from V and 4 from J, leaving 12 bases between them. In germline, CDR1 is LNHDA, CDR2 SQIVND (reference sequence). This CDR3 region has 14 residues. CDR3 protein: CASSQGVGNQPQHF. In DNA form, the CDR3 reads TGTGCCAGTAGTCAGGGTGTGGGGAATCAGCCCCAGCATTTT.

This CDR3 reads CASSSAGTVSNTIYF. The CDR3 DNA follows: TGTGCCAGCAGCTCCGCCGGGACAGTATCAAACACCATATATTTT. The V and J genes are TRBV5-6 and TRBJ1-3; 7 positions agree with TRBD1. J lost 6 bases, V lost 3 bases, and 9 bases had no gene match. This CDR3 is 15 amino acids long. Per the germline V gene, CDR1 is SGHDT and CDR2 is YYEEEE.

CDR3 DNA: TGTGCCAGCAGTATTCATGGCGGGGCTTTCTTT. As protein: CASSIHGGAFF. J is TRBJ1-1 and V is TRBV12-3 or TRBV12-4; no clear D gene. CDR3 length: 11 amino acids. V was shortened by 5 bases and J by 11 bases, with 12 bases between the two germline ends.

The chain employs TRBV12-3 or TRBV12-4 and TRBJ2-5; D gene unclear. This CDR3 contains 12 residues. V lost 5 bases and J 5 bases, leaving 9 bases between the germline ends. The CDR3 sequence is CASSLLPETQYF. The CDR3 bases are TGTGCCAGCAGTCTCCTCCCCGAGACCCAGTACTTC.

The J gene is TRBJ1-3, the V gene TRBV24-1; 7 nucleotides agree with TRBD1. The V gene's germline CDR1 is KGHDR and CDR2 SFDVKD. The trim removed 4 bases at V and 4 bases at J, leaving 6 bases unmatched. CDR3 length equals 15 residues. CDR3 residues: CATSDLTGRGNTIYF. The CDR3 region has the DNA TGTGCCACCAGTGACCTGACAGGGAGAGGAAACACCATATATTTT.

Only a few counts were recorded for this clone. The rearrangement uses TRBV5-6 and TRBJ1-4; a possible D gene is TRBD1 (6 bases). The length of the CDR3 is 13 residues. V was cut by 0 bases and J by 8 bases, with 8 bases left in between. CDR1 is SGHDT and CDR2 is YYEEEE in the germline V gene. CDR3 in DNA: TGTGCCAGCAGCTTGGGCAGGGGCGAAAAACTGTTTTTT. Its translation is CASSLGRGEKLFF. Full variable domain (outside the CDR3, taken from reference TRBV5-6 and TRBJ1-4): DAGVTQSPTHLIKTRGQQVTLRCSPKSGHDTVSWYQQALGQGPQFIFQYYEEEERQRGNFPDRFSGHQFPNYSSELNVNALLLGDSALYLCASSLGRGEKLFFGSGTQLSVL.

The rearrangement joins TRBV29-1 to TRBJ1-2; maybe TRBD1 (6 bases). The germline V gene encodes CDR1 SQVTM and CDR2 ANQGSEA. The CDR3 covers 13 residues. Trimming cost V 4 bases and J 0 bases, with 9 bases left between them. The CDR3 DNA is TGCAGCGTTGGGCCAGGGGCTAACTATGGCTACACCTTC. Translating it yields CSVGPGANYGYTF.

This clone appeared a few times. This chain connects TRBV7-8 to TRBJ1-3; 7 nucleotides match TRBD1. CDR1 is SGHVS, CDR2 FQNEAQ, per germline. V lost 1 base to trimming and J lost 5 bases; unmatched junction nucleotides: 5. The CDR3 is 15 amino acids. The chain's CDR3 is CASSLGRQGRNTIYF. CDR3 coding DNA: TGTGCCAGCAGCTTAGGGCGACAGGGAAGAAACACCATATATTTT.

Regarding this clone: One junction end does not reproduce the germline sequence, and a read error may be involved. The chain has TRBV5-1 and TRBJ2-7, with D tentatively TRBD1 (6 bases). In germline, CDR1 is SGHRS, CDR2 YFSETQ. The CDR3 is 12 amino acids. DNA of the CDR3: TGCGCCAGCAGCTTGACTGAGGGGGAAATGGACTTC. Translated: CASSLTEGEMDF.

The chain has TRBV30 and TRBJ2-2; D possibly corresponds to TRBD1 (6 bases). Trimming cost V 2 bases and J 3 bases, with 10 bases left between them. The CDR3 is 14 residues long. Germline V gives CDR1 GTSNPN, CDR2 SVGIG (reference sequence). CDR3 sequence: CAWSPGQYTGELFF. The CDR3 nucleotides read TGTGCCTGGAGTCCAGGACAGTACACCGGGGAGCTGTTTTTT.

The gene calls are TRBV6-2 or TRBV6-3 and TRBJ2-1; 10 bases map to TRBD2. Trimming at V came to 5 bases and at J to 3 bases, leaving 7 bases not matched to a gene. CDR1 is MNHEY and CDR2 is SVGEGT in the germline V gene. This CDR3 is built from 16 residues. The CDR3 nucleotides are TGTGCCAGCAGTGCCCGGACTAGCGGCGTCTACAATGAGCAGTTCTTC. Amino acids: CASSARTSGVYNEQFF.